Each of the 13 T cell receptor beta chains below was sequenced from the same sample in a study of T cells after yellow fever vaccination. TCRdb re-derived calls from the 5' RACE reads in MiXCR, one entry per CDR3 protein. The top ten hold around 3.5% of the sample, which has around 260,000 distinct CDR3 sequences, about 5.2% seen once. This specimen was CD4+ T cells sorted from PBMCs, taken on the day of the yellow fever booster vaccination. Every receptor here comes from a man between 18 and 35 years old who received the YFV17D yellow fever vaccine.

This clonotype was detected only a few times. V gene TRBV6-2 or TRBV6-3 combines with J gene TRBJ2-5; D call uncertain. V lost 2 bases and J lost 1, with 2 bases in between. This CDR3 spans 12 amino acids. Germline CDR1 and CDR2: MNHEY and SVGEGT. The CDR3 loop reads CASSYGQETQYF. The CDR3 DNA sequence: TGTGCCAGCAGTTACGGCCAAGAGACCCAGTACTTC.

This clonotype was seen more than once but under ten times. The chain recombines TRBV18 with TRBJ1-2, with D unresolved. Germline-derived CDR1 and CDR2 are KGHSH and LQKENI. The CDR3 runs to 14 residues. V lost 2 bases and J 0 bases, leaving 7 bases between the germline ends. The CDR3 coding sequence is TGTGCCAGCTCACCAAATCTTGCTAACTATGGCTACACCTTC. Protein sequence: CASSPNLANYGYTF.

This clonotype was seen at least ten times. This chain joins TRBV5-1 and TRBJ2-2; TRBD1 might be the D (5 bases). V lost 5 bases and J 1 base, leaving 12 bases between the germline ends. This CDR3 spans 15 amino acids. CDR1 SGHRS and CDR2 YFSETQ come from the germline V gene. The CDR3 sequence: CASSLGAMNTGELFF. The CDR3 DNA is TGCGCCAGCAGTCTTGGGGCGATGAACACCGGGGAGCTGTTTTTT.

The table lists this clonotype with a few counts. The V call is TRBV2, the J call TRBJ1-5; 7 bases match TRBD1. CDR1 and CDR2 from the germline V gene are SNHLY and FYNNEI. The V segment lost 5 bases and the J segment 6 bases; nucleotides outside the gene matches: 7. The CDR3 is made up of 14 amino acids. DNA for the CDR3: TGTGCCAGCAGTAGAGAGGGGGCAGGTCAGCCCCAGCATTTT. Its translation: CASSREGAGQPQHF.

The rearrangement links TRBV20-1 to TRBJ2-7; 10 bases are a match to TRBD2. Losses at the gene ends were 4 bases for V and 1 base for J; bases not matched to a gene: 7. The CDR3 totals 15 residues. CDR1 and CDR2 from the germline V gene are DFQATT and SNEGSKA (reference sequence). The CDR3 is CSAKDPAGGSYEQYF. DNA of the CDR3: TGCAGTGCTAAAGACCCAGCGGGGGGGTCCTACGAGCAGTACTTC.

This clonotype was recorded at least ten times. J is TRBJ2-3 and V is TRBV20-1; 13 bases align to TRBD2. Germline V CDR1 and CDR2: DFQATT, SNEGSKA (reference sequence). Unmatched junction bases numbered 0, after V lost 5 bases and J lost 4 bases. The CDR3 loop spans 13 amino acids. CDR3 sequence: CSAGLAGADTQYF. Written as DNA, the CDR3 is TGCAGTGCTGGACTAGCGGGGGCAGATACGCAGTATTTT.

The rearrangement joins TRBV20-1 to TRBJ1-4, with 7 nucleotides matching TRBD1. CDR3 length: 17 residues. Germline V gene sequence: CDR1 DFQATT, CDR2 SNEGSKA (reference sequence). The junction had 11 bases not matched to a gene; V was cut back by 0 bases and J by 4 bases. The CDR3 reads CSARDFRGTVLNEKLFF. The CDR3 bases are TGCAGTGCTAGAGATTTTAGGGGGACAGTGCTTAATGAAAAACTGTTTTTT.

This clonotype was recorded a few times. The V gene is TRBV15, the J gene TRBJ1-6, with TRBD1 matching 8 bases. The CDR3 runs 17 residues. V shed 5 bases, J shed 2 bases, and the junction held 8 bases outside the gene matches. Germline CDR1 and CDR2: LNHNV and YYDKDF (reference sequence). CDR3 region: CATSRGQGGPYNSPLHF. As DNA, the CDR3 is TGTGCCACCAGCCGTGGACAGGGAGGCCCCTATAATTCACCCCTCCACTTT.

This clonotype was detected a few times. V and J are TRBV20-1 and TRBJ1-4; 7 nucleotides agree with TRBD1. CDR3 length equals 14 residues. The ends lost 0 bases at V and 8 bases at J; junction bases unmatched: 6. Germline V gives CDR1 DFQATT, CDR2 SNEGSKA (reference sequence). The CDR3 nucleotides read TGCAGTGCTAGAGATCTACAGGGGAGCGAAAAACTGTTTTTT. Translating it yields CSARDLQGSEKLFF.

The V and J genes are TRBV7-9 and TRBJ1-4, with D possibly TRBD1 on 5 matching bases. The V gene lost 5 bases and the J gene lost 5 bases, with 15 bases spanning the gap. The CDR3 runs 15 residues. Germline loops: CDR1 SEHNR, CDR2 FQNEAQ (reference sequence). The CDR3 loop is CASSLQGLGNEKLFF. CDR3 nucleotides: TGTGCCAGCAGCCTTCAGGGCCTGGGGAATGAAAAACTGTTTTTT. Using reference TRBV7-9 and TRBJ1-4 for the parts outside the CDR3, the full variable domain is DTGVSQNPRHKITKRGQNVTFRCDPISEHNRLYWYRQTLGQGPEFLTYFQNEAQLEKSRLLSDRFSAERPKGSFSTLEIQRTEQGDSAMYLCASSLQGLGNEKLFFGSGTQLSVL.

CDR3 sequence: CASSQEGANSPLHF. The CDR3, as DNA: TGCGCCAGCAGCCAAGAGGGGGCAAATTCACCCCTCCACTTT. The V call is TRBV4-3, the J call TRBJ1-6; possibly TRBD1 for D (6 bases). The CDR3 loop spans 14 amino acids. The germline V and J ends were trimmed by 0 bases and 7 bases, with 7 bases remaining between them. The germline V gene has CDR1 LGHNA and CDR2 YSLEER.

Ten or more counts support this clonotype. The gene calls are TRBV9 and TRBJ2-3; D gene ambiguous. Germline V gene data show CDR1 as SGDLS and CDR2 as YYNGEE. Trimming stripped 1 base from V and 8 bases from J, with 17 bases between. This CDR3 spans 15 amino acids. Here the CDR3 reads CASSVLESTDGTQYF. In DNA, the CDR3 is TGTGCCAGCAGCGTATTAGAGTCCACAGATGGTACGCAGTATTTT.

The V call is TRBV5-6, the J call TRBJ2-2; D gene unclear. V shed 2 bases and J shed 0 bases, with 11 bases lying between them. The germline gives CDR1 SGHDT, CDR2 YYEEEE. CDR3 size: 16 residues. The CDR3: CASSFFVLANTGELFF. CDR3 coding DNA: TGTGCCAGCAGCTTCTTTGTTTTGGCGAACACCGGGGAGCTGTTTTTT. Full variable domain (remainder filled in from reference TRBV5-6 and TRBJ2-2): DAGVTQSPTHLIKTRGQQVTLRCSPKSGHDTVSWYQQALGQGPQFIFQYYEEEERQRGNFPDRFSGHQFPNYSSELNVNALLLGDSALYLCASSFFVLANTGELFFGEGSRLTVL.